This TCR beta chain is from a study of blood T cell repertoires in COVID-19 (dated by TCRdb to between 2020 and 2021). Turning to the overall study: Samples from collaborators originated in the United States, Italy and Spain and spanned both the acute and convalescent phases of COVID-19. Samples came from the ongoing ImmuneRACE study (first 160 participants) plus 1,254 subjects from 6 global collaborators. Where available, HLA class I and class II types were obtained from metadata supplied by the sample provider rather than from assay-based typing. The prospective study material was composed of cDNA or gDNA derived from T cells, B-cell-depleted T cells, or PBMCs. The repertoires were released in a freely available public database intended as a resource for research on the immune response to SARS-CoV-2. The sample metadata nearly always contained a de-identified subject ID, COVID-19 status, age in years and sex. Deeply sampled blood TCRbeta repertoires from subjects exposed to, actively infected with, or recovered from COVID-19 were included in the dataset. What the work shows at the level of the full study, not this receptor alone: Clinical and demographic metadata were provided uncurated, with the amount varying by source and participant.

The immunoSEQ Assay, a bias-controlled multiplex PCR, was used to amplify TCRbeta CDR3 regions from genomic DNA. Per the original workflow: Within the assay, amplification of reference gene primers was used to estimate how many nucleated cells each sample contained. To quantify the absolute abundance of each unique TCRbeta CDR3 rearrangement, sequence reads were collapsed and filtered. Productive Simpson clonality was computed per sample as the square root of Simpson's diversity index over productive rearrangements. The table comes from immuneACCESS by way of TCRdb, which keeps in-frame sequences with V and J called. Part of the clones is missing from these tables; in studies checked, under half for an unresolved V gene and the rest for unknown reasons. V and J calls and clone size follow that table, whereas D and trimming were derived from the DNA. The sample has some 130,000 clones on record, 75% to 90% of them singletons. The ten largest clones capture approximately 4.5% of the sample.

Points on this clone: Its antigen is not yet known. Base qualities are not provided; no much larger clone lies one nucleotide away.

One collaborating source in Seattle enrolled patients during active infection and followed them longitudinally through the course of disease. Collaborating institutions collected whole blood in K2EDTA tubes following their own protocols. For TCRbeta analysis, collaborators shipped samples as frozen whole blood, isolated PBMCs, or DNA extracted from either of those sample types. The sample taken for sequencing was peripheral blood. This clonotype originated in a man in his sixties with COVID-19, enrolled during active disease.

The CDR3 loop reads CASSPRVNNYGYTF. The DNA is TGTGCCAGCTCACCCCGGGTTAATAACTATGGCTACACCTTC. Recombination joined TRBV18 with TRBJ1-2, with no confident D gene call. Based on the germline V gene, the CDR1 and CDR2 sequences are KGHSH and LQKENI. The CDR3 goes from the cysteine to the phenylalanine over 14 residues. Solely the CDR3 DNA is kept, with 42 bases framed from the first base. V is pared back by 3 bases and J by 1 base, with 9 bases lying between the germline termini.